A single sample is the source of the 31 T cell receptor beta chains below, sequenced in a study of identical twins. TCRdb called the 5' RACE reads again in MiXCR, with one record for every CDR3 protein. The table includes some 250,000 distinct CDR3 sequences, approximately 12% detected once. The same specimen was also included in a second study, on yellow fever vaccine responses in identical twins.

The specimen sequenced was memory (CD45RO+) T cells sorted from blood. The receptors were gathered from a woman between 18 and 29 years old in good health.

This clonotype was recorded at least ten times. The chain combines TRBV28 with TRBJ2-1, with 10 nucleotides matching TRBD2. Trimming took 4 bases from V and 0 from J; bases not matched to a gene: 3. This CDR3 comprises 16 residues. In germline, CDR1 is MDHEN, CDR2 SYDVKM. The chain's CDR3 is CASSSTSGTSYNEQFF. The DNA for the CDR3 is TGTGCCAGCAGTTCCACTAGCGGGACCTCCTACAATGAGCAGTTCTTC.

This clonotype showed up just a few times. V and J are TRBV13 and TRBJ1-1; D gene uncertain. V lost 5 bases and J 5 bases, leaving 15 bases between the germline ends. Germline V gene lookup returns CDR1 PRHDT and CDR2 FYEKMQ (reference sequence). The CDR3 runs to 14 residues. This CDR3 reads CASSQTLGGTEAFF. The CDR3 coding sequence is TGTGCCAGCAGCCAAACGCTAGGAGGGACTGAAGCTTTCTTT.

This clonotype was observed a handful of times. V is TRBV20-1 and J is TRBJ2-7; perhaps TRBD2 as D (5 bases). This CDR3 is built from 15 residues. The V gene's germline CDR1 is DFQATT and CDR2 SNEGSKA (reference sequence). The V and J ends lost 2 bases and 5 bases respectively, with 19 bases between them. The chain's CDR3 is CSARSPMLGRNEQYF. DNA for the CDR3: TGCAGTGCTAGATCCCCCATGCTGGGGAGAAACGAGCAGTACTTC.

This chain joins TRBV14 and TRBJ2-7, with D uncertain. V dropped 1 base and J dropped 3 bases, with 10 bases sitting between them. There are 14 residues in the CDR3. Germline values: CDR1 SGHDN, CDR2 FVKESK. This chain's CDR3 is CASSQGVGLYEQYF. Written as DNA, the CDR3 is TGTGCCAGCAGCCAAGGGGTTGGCCTCTACGAGCAGTACTTC.

This clonotype was seen many times. This chain connects TRBV5-1 to TRBJ2-7; D is uncertain. There are 12 residues in the CDR3. V lost 0 bases to trimming and J lost 3 bases, with 4 bases between them. The germline CDR1 and CDR2 sequences are SGHRS and YFSETQ. The CDR3 region is CASSLERYEQYF. CDR3 DNA: TGCGCCAGCAGCTTGGAACGCTACGAGCAGTACTTC. Full variable domain (missing parts from reference TRBV5-1 and TRBJ2-7): KAGVTQTPRYLIKTRGQQVTLSCSPISGHRSVSWYQQTPGQGLQFLFEYFSETQRNKGNFPGRFSGRQFSNSRSEMNVSTLELGDSALYLCASSLERYEQYFGPGTRLTVT.

In DNA, the CDR3 is TGTGCCAGCAGCCCGGCGGGCAGGGGAGATACGCAGTATTTT. This translates into CASSPAGRGDTQYF. The V and J genes are TRBV7-3 and TRBJ2-3, with a possible D match to TRBD1 (6 bases). With 5 bases removed from V and 5 bases from J, the gap between germline ends came to 14 bases. CDR3 length: 14 residues. Per the germline V gene, CDR1 is SGHTA and CDR2 is FQGTGA.

The chain employs TRBV6-2 or TRBV6-3 and TRBJ1-1; D is ambiguous. CDR3 length equals 14 residues. Germline V lookup: CDR1 MNHEY, CDR2 SVGEGT. With 2 bases removed from V and 0 bases from J, the gap between germline ends came to 7 bases. CDR3 in amino acids: CASSYSPMNTEAFF. CDR3 coding DNA: TGTGCCAGCAGTTACAGCCCGATGAACACTGAAGCTTTCTTT.

The chain combines TRBV7-2 with TRBJ2-3; 11 bases match TRBD2. The CDR3 runs to 16 residues. V gave up 4 bases and J gave up 0 bases; unmatched junction bases: 3. Germline lookup yields CDR1 SGHTA and CDR2 FQGNSA. CDR3 amino acids: CASSSSGGFSTDTQYF. CDR3 coding DNA: TGTGCCAGCAGCTCTAGCGGGGGGTTTAGCACAGATACGCAGTATTTT.

The chain joins TRBV14 to TRBJ2-2, with D possibly TRBD2 on 5 matching bases. This CDR3 is 16 amino acids long. Germline V gene sequence: CDR1 SGHDN, CDR2 FVKESK. The V and J ends lost 0 bases and 6 bases respectively, with 14 bases between them. In DNA, the CDR3 is TGTGCCAGCAGCCAAGAGATCGGGATCGCAGCCGGGGAGCTGTTTTTT. This translates into CASSQEIGIAAGELFF.

This chain connects TRBV7-2 to TRBJ1-1; no reliable D call. This CDR3 is built from 14 residues. CDR1 and CDR2 from the germline V gene are SGHTA and FQGNSA. V was pared by 6 bases and J by 1 base, with 12 bases between. The CDR3 DNA follows: TGTGCCAGCAGTCTGACGGCCTCGAACACTGAAGCTTTCTTT. As protein: CASSLTASNTEAFF.

The table lists this clonotype with many counts. The chain uses TRBV5-1 and TRBJ1-1, with D possibly matching TRBD1 (5 bases). Trimming removed 0 bases at V and 5 bases at J, with 11 bases between. This CDR3 region has 14 residues. Germline loops: CDR1 SGHRS, CDR2 YFSETQ. The DNA for the CDR3 is TGCGCCAGCAGCTTGGACAGGATCGGTACTGAAGCTTTCTTT. Amino acid sequence: CASSLDRIGTEAFF.

The J gene is TRBJ2-5, the V gene TRBV7-2; D may be TRBD2 (7 bases). The germline V gene has CDR1 SGHTA and CDR2 FQGNSA. The CDR3 consists of 17 residues. V shed 1 base and J shed 4 bases, with 19 bases lying between them. CDR3 sequence: CASSLVGGGGPGETQYF. In nucleotides, the CDR3 is TGTGCCAGCAGCTTAGTAGGAGGGGGAGGGCCGGGAGAGACCCAGTACTTC.

This rearrangement joins TRBV15 to TRBJ2-5; 7 nucleotides agree with TRBD1. V trimming: 1 base; J trimming: 2 bases; junction bases outside the gene matches: 13. The length of the CDR3 is 18 residues. Germline V gene lookup returns CDR1 LNHNV and CDR2 YYDKDF (reference sequence). The chain's CDR3 is CATSRVLTGLGGQETQYF. The CDR3 DNA reads TGTGCCACCAGCAGAGTACTGACAGGGCTTGGCGGGCAAGAGACCCAGTACTTC. Full variable domain (remainder filled in from reference TRBV15 and TRBJ2-5): DAMVIQNPRYQVTQFGKPVTLSCSQTLNHNVMYWYQQKSSQAPKLLFHYYDKDFNNEADTPDNFQSRRPNTSFCFLDIRSPGLGDTAMYLCATSRVLTGLGGQETQYFGPGTRLLVL.

This clonotype was picked up a small number of times. This chain joins TRBV2 and TRBJ2-7, with 7 bases aligning to TRBD1. Trimming removed 3 bases from V and 5 bases from J; junction bases left unmatched: 10. CDR1 SNHLY and CDR2 FYNNEI come from the germline V gene. The CDR3 extends over 15 amino acids. The CDR3 DNA is TGTGCCAGCAGTGAGGAGAGACAGGGTCCCCACGAGCAGTACTTC. It translates to CASSEERQGPHEQYF.

The J gene is TRBJ2-5, the V gene TRBV20-1; 7 bases map to TRBD2. Germline V gene data show CDR1 as DFQATT and CDR2 as SNEGSKA (reference sequence). V was clipped by 5 bases and J by 11 bases; unmatched bases: 8. The CDR3 sequence is 11 residues long. CDR3 residues: CSALKREGQYF. CDR3 nucleotide sequence: TGCAGTGCTCTAAAGAGGGAGGGGCAGTACTTC.

The table lists this clonotype with many counts. The gene calls are TRBV2 and TRBJ2-3; maybe TRBD2 (6 bases). The CDR3 is 16 residues long. The germline CDR1 and CDR2 sequences are SNHLY and FYNNEI. V gave up 7 bases and J gave up 1 base, with 18 bases separating them. CDR3 nucleotide sequence: TGTGCCAGCAAGGAAGAGCGGTGGGAGGGCACAGATACGCAGTATTTT. It is translated as CASKEERWEGTDTQYF.

This clonotype was detected ten times or more. The gene calls are TRBV12-3 or TRBV12-4 and TRBJ2-1; TRBD2 is a possible D gene (6 bases). CDR3 length: 15 residues. Trimming stripped 7 bases from V and 8 bases from J, with 21 bases between. The DNA of the CDR3 is TGTGCCAGCACCCTAGCGACTGGGGGGAAGGATGAGCAGTTCTTC. The encoded protein is CASTLATGGKDEQFF.

Of note for this clonotype: Being one base from a much bigger clone, this may be a read error. The CDR3 DNA is TGTGCCAGCAGCAAACGTCCTCGGACTAGCGGTATTTTTAGCACAGATACGCAGTATTTT. Its protein product is CASSKRPRTSGIFSTDTQYF. This chain connects TRBV3-1 to TRBJ2-3; 10 bases fit TRBD2. The CDR3 runs to 20 residues. J gave up 0 bases and V 5 bases, and 17 bases lay outside the gene matches. CDR1 is LGHDT, CDR2 YNNKEL, per germline (reference sequence).

This clonotype has more than one count but fewer than ten. This chain uses TRBV4-1 with TRBJ2-1; D call uncertain. V was trimmed by 3 bases and J by 4 bases, leaving 13 bases between them. Germline CDR1 is MGHRA and CDR2 is YSYEKL. The CDR3 spans 15 residues. The CDR3 DNA is TGCGCCAGCAGCCACGTAGAAGGCAAATACAATGAGCAGTTCTTC. Translating gives CASSHVEGKYNEQFF.

The chain is built from TRBV5-1 and TRBJ1-4; 8 positions match TRBD1. The junction had 2 bases not matched to a gene; V was cut back by 1 base and J by 3 bases. Looked up from germline, CDR1 is SGHRS and CDR2 is YFSETQ. The CDR3 runs to 15 residues. In DNA, the CDR3 is TGCGCCAGCAGCTTGCAGGGGGCGTCTAATGAAAAACTGTTTTTT. Translating it yields CASSLQGASNEKLFF.

This clonotype showed up just a few times. The V gene is TRBV29-1, the J gene TRBJ1-1; tentatively, D is TRBD1 (6 bases). V shed 7 bases and J shed 2 bases, with 14 bases lying between them. In germline, CDR1 is SQVTM, CDR2 ANQGSEA. CDR3 length equals 13 residues. CDR3 DNA sequence: TGCAGCGCCGCAAGGGGGGGCAACACTGAAGCTTTCTTT. This sequence encodes CSAARGGNTEAFF.

The genes are TRBV4-1 and TRBJ2-1, with 13 bases fitting TRBD2. The CDR3 is 16 residues long. Unmatched junction bases numbered 6, after V lost 1 base and J lost 9 bases. Germline V gene data show CDR1 as MGHRA and CDR2 as YSYEKL. CDR3 amino acids: CASSQVGLAGVVEQFF. DNA for the CDR3: TGCGCCAGCAGCCAAGTAGGACTAGCGGGAGTGGTTGAGCAGTTCTTC.

This clonotype appeared many times. The V and J genes are TRBV7-9 and TRBJ1-1; D is ambiguous. Germline values: CDR1 SEHNR, CDR2 FQNEAQ (reference sequence). The CDR3 has 12 amino acids. V lost 7 bases, J lost 10 bases, and 16 bases lay in between. The CDR3 nucleotides read TGTGCCAGCACAGTTTATAGAGGGAGAGCTTTCTTT. Its translation is CASTVYRGRAFF.

There are a few counts of this clonotype. V gene TRBV6-1 combines with J gene TRBJ1-1; D unclear. V lost 5 bases and J lost 5, with 15 bases in between. There are 14 residues in the CDR3. The V gene's germline CDR1 is MNHNS and CDR2 SASEGT. The CDR3 is CASSLSSGWTEAFF. CDR3 DNA sequence: TGTGCCAGCAGTCTAAGCTCCGGGTGGACTGAAGCTTTCTTT.

In its sample, this clonotype was seen many times. The chain has TRBV7-6 and TRBJ2-2; D remains ambiguous. This CDR3 has 14 amino acids. Trimming cost V 7 bases and J 5 bases, with 14 bases left between them. Germline CDR1 SGHVS, CDR2 FNYEAQ. The DNA for the CDR3 is TGTGCCAGCACCATTCGTTTGGGAACCGGGGAGCTGTTTTTT. This encodes CASTIRLGTGELFF.

This clonotype was picked up a small number of times. This rearrangement joins TRBV25-1 to TRBJ1-4; no definite D call. The CDR3 extends over 16 amino acids. Germline V gives CDR1 MGHDK, CDR2 SYGVNS. The ends were cut back, 2 bases at V and 2 bases at J, with 12 bases in the middle. CDR3 residues: CASSEPSGYTNEKLFF. CDR3 nucleotide sequence: TGTGCCAGCAGTGAACCCTCCGGGTATACTAATGAAAAACTGTTTTTT.

A few counts support this clonotype. This chain uses TRBV7-9 with TRBJ2-5; no clear D. Germline V lookup: CDR1 SEHNR, CDR2 FQNEAQ (reference sequence). The V and J ends lost 2 bases and 3 bases respectively, with 10 bases between them. The CDR3 spans 14 residues. The CDR3, as DNA: TGTGCCAGCAGCTTACTGGCACCCAAAGAGACCCAGTACTTC. The encoded protein is CASSLLAPKETQYF. The full variable domain, with the rest looked up from reference TRBV7-9 and TRBJ2-5, is DTGVSQNPRHKITKRGQNVTFRCDPISEHNRLYWYRQTLGQGPEFLTYFQNEAQLEKSRLLSDRFSAERPKGSFSTLEIQRTEQGDSAMYLCASSLLAPKETQYFGPGTRLLVL.

This clonotype appeared many times. The chain joins TRBV7-9 to TRBJ2-1; D gene ambiguous. The CDR3 spans 14 residues. Germline V CDR1 and CDR2: SEHNR, FQNEAQ (reference sequence). V dropped 1 base and J dropped 7 bases, with 11 bases sitting between them. The CDR3 loop reads CASSLVSNMNEQFF. DNA of the CDR3: TGTGCCAGCAGCTTAGTGTCTAATATGAATGAGCAGTTCTTC.

This clonotype was detected ten times or more. This rearrangement joins TRBV12-3 or TRBV12-4 to TRBJ2-7; D is ambiguous. V lost 6 bases and J 1 base, leaving 10 bases between the germline ends. The CDR3 spans 13 residues. In DNA form, the CDR3 reads TGTGCCAGCAGGCCCACGGGTTCCTACGAGCAGTACTTC. Translation gives CASRPTGSYEQYF.

This clonotype has a count of ten or more. The chain carries TRBV25-1 and TRBJ1-3, with D unclear. The CDR3 totals 12 residues. Germline CDR1 reads MGHDK; CDR2 reads SYGVNS. V was clipped by 4 bases and J by 7 bases, with 8 bases between them. The CDR3 loop is CASSGQGNTIYF. The CDR3 nucleotides are TGTGCCAGCAGTGGGCAAGGGAACACCATATATTTT.

The gene calls are TRBV9 and TRBJ2-6; no clear D. Trimming removed 4 bases from V and 2 bases from J, with 13 bases in between. Germline CDR1 and CDR2: SGDLS and YYNGEE. The length of the CDR3 is 16 residues. The CDR3 region is CASSPRSAAGANVLTF. The DNA of the CDR3 is TGTGCCAGCAGCCCCCGGTCGGCGGCTGGGGCCAACGTCCTGACTTTC.